The source of this T cell receptor beta chain is a study of cytomegalovirus exposure and HLA in healthy donors. The wider study: According to later analysis, the same platform produced the roughly 110 validation and around 730 first-cohort repertoires.

Produced via immunoSEQ multiplex PCR; TCRdb's table is partial and in-frame only. In the table there are 150,000 to 200,000 clones, about 85% of which are singletons. V lost 3 bases to trimming and J lost 5 bases, with 8 bases between them. The length of the CDR3 is 14 residues. Germline lookup yields CDR1 MNHNS and CDR2 SASEGT. This clone was seen a few times. The gene calls are TRBV6-1 and TRBJ1-6; D ambiguous. The sequence came from a man aged 18 to 30 in good health and CMV-seropositive. Sample: PBMCs. The CDR3 here is CASSEASDNSPLHF. The CDR3 DNA is TGTGCCAGCAGTGAGGCCTCTGATAATTCACCCCTCCACTTT.